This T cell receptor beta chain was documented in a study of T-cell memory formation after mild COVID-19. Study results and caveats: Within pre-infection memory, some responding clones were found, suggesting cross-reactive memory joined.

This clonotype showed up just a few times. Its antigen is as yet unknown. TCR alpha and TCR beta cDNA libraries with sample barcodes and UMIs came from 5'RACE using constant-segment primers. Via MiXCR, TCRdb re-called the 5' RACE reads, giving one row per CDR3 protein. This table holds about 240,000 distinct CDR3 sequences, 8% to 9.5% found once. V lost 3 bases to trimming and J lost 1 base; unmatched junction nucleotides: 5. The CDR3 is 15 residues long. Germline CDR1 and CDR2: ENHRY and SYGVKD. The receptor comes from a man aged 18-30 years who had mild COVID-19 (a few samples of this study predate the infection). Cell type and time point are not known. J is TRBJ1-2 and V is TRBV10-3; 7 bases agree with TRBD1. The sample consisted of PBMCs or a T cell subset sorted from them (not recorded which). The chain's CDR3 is CAISESGTVNYGYTF. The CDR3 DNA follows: TGTGCCATCAGTGAATCCGGGACAGTTAACTATGGCTACACCTTC.